Each of the 31 T cell receptor beta chains below was sequenced from the same sample in a study of control samples from healthy donors and cancer patients. Repertoires were generated with immunoSEQ multiplex PCR, while TCRdb's copy carries only in-frame clones and drops some. Of under 60,000 clones in the sample, 94% are singletons; the top ten hold roughly 4%. The sequencing input was blood. These receptors were obtained from a man aged 25-45 years in good health.

The rearrangement uses TRBV28 and TRBJ1-1; unclear D gene. The germline CDR1 and CDR2 sequences are MDHEN and SYDVKM. V was cut by 5 bases and J by 0 bases, with 7 bases left in between. The CDR3 contains 13 residues. The CDR3 nucleotides read TGTGCCAGCAGTGTGATGATGAACACTGAAGCTTTCTTT. This sequence encodes CASSVMMNTEAFF.

The chain joins TRBV27 to TRBJ2-5; the D gene could be TRBD1 or TRBD2 (7 bases each). V shed 3 bases and J shed 2 bases, with 13 bases lying between them. CDR3 length: 15 amino acids. The germline gives CDR1 MNHEY, CDR2 SMNVEV (reference sequence). CDR3 amino acids: CASSFQGGFQETQYF. The CDR3 coding sequence is TGTGCCAGCAGTTTCCAGGGGGGGTTTCAAGAGACCCAGTACTTC.

This chain links TRBV11-1 with TRBJ2-2; D is possibly TRBD1 or TRBD2 (5 bases each). CDR3 length: 15 amino acids. Trimming removed 1 base at V and 0 bases at J, with 6 bases between. Germline V lookup: CDR1 SGHAT, CDR2 FQDESV (reference sequence). The CDR3 nucleotides read TGTGCCAGCAGCTTAGGGGGGACGAACACCGGGGAGCTGTTTTTT. It encodes CASSLGGTNTGELFF.

The V call is TRBV18, the J call TRBJ1-4; tentatively, D is TRBD1 (5 bases). From germline, CDR1 is KGHSH and CDR2 LQKENI. The CDR3 length is 16 residues. V was cut by 4 bases and J by 3 bases, with 15 bases left in between. The CDR3 here is CASSLGPGVANEKLFF. In nucleotides, the CDR3 is TGTGCCAGCTCACTCGGACCGGGGGTAGCTAATGAAAAACTGTTTTTT. Complete variable domain (other parts from reference TRBV18 and TRBJ1-4): NAGVMQNPRHLVRRRGQEARLRCSPMKGHSHVYWYRQLPEEGLKFMVYLQKENIIDESGMPKERFSAEFPKEGPSILRIQQVVRGDSAAYFCASSLGPGVANEKLFFGSGTQLSVL.

The chain employs TRBV19 and TRBJ2-5; TRBD1 matches at 9 bases. The CDR3 contains 15 residues. V gave up 5 bases and J gave up 3 bases; unmatched junction bases: 7. Looked up from germline, CDR1 is LNHDA and CDR2 is SQIVND (reference sequence). The CDR3 protein is CASSPQDRGEETQYF. The CDR3 nucleotides read TGTGCCAGTAGTCCCCAAGACAGGGGGGAAGAGACCCAGTACTTC.

The J gene is TRBJ1-5, the V gene TRBV18, with D perhaps TRBD1 (5 bases). CDR1 and CDR2 from the germline V gene are KGHSH and LQKENI. Between the trimmed V and J ends, which lost 3 bases and 1 base, there was a span of 10 bases. The CDR3 runs to 15 residues. Here the CDR3 DNA reads TGTGCCAGCTCACCCGACAGTTTGAGCAATCAGCCCCAGCATTTT. Translation gives CASSPDSLSNQPQHF. Combining the CDR3 with reference TRBV18 and TRBJ1-5 gives the whole variable domain NAGVMQNPRHLVRRRGQEARLRCSPMKGHSHVYWYRQLPEEGLKFMVYLQKENIIDESGMPKERFSAEFPKEGPSILRIQQVVRGDSAAYFCASSPDSLSNQPQHFGDGTRLSIL.

The chain is built from TRBV19 and TRBJ1-2; a weak D match, TRBD1 (6 bases). This CDR3 has 11 residues. Per germline, CDR1 LNHDA and CDR2 SQIVND (reference sequence). V gave up 7 bases and J gave up 8 bases, with 11 bases separating them. The CDR3 sequence: CASNTGLGYTF. The CDR3 coding sequence is TGTGCCAGTAATACAGGGCTGGGCTACACCTTC.

V is TRBV11-2 and J is TRBJ2-5; D unresolved. V shed 0 bases and J shed 5 bases, with 4 bases lying between them. This CDR3 is 12 amino acids long. In germline, CDR1 is SGHAT, CDR2 FQNNGV. The CDR3 region is CASSLDRETQYF. For the CDR3, the DNA is TGTGCCAGCAGCTTAGATAGGGAGACCCAGTACTTC. Supplemented by reference TRBV11-2 and TRBJ2-5, the full variable domain reads EAGVAQSPRYKIIEKRQSVAFWCNPISGHATLYWYQQILGQGPKLLIQFQNNGVVDDSQLPKDRFSAERLKGVDSTLKIQPAKLEDSAVYLCASSLDRETQYFGPGTRLLVL.

The sample holds one count of this clone. The V gene is TRBV28, the J gene TRBJ2-7; D uncertain. V dropped 3 bases and J dropped 7 bases, with 7 bases sitting between them. The V gene's germline CDR1 is MDHEN and CDR2 SYDVKM. This CDR3 is built from 11 residues. As DNA, the CDR3 is TGTGCCAGCAGTTTGAGAGGAGAGCAGTACTTC. Protein sequence: CASSLRGEQYF.

The rearrangement uses TRBV9 and TRBJ1-3; no reliable D call. Deletions cut 4 bases from V and 4 bases from J, with 6 bases between. CDR3 size: 12 residues. Germline V gene lookup returns CDR1 SGDLS and CDR2 YYNGEE. In DNA form, the CDR3 reads TGTGCCAGCAGCCCCCAAGGAAACACCATATATTTT. This translates into CASSPQGNTIYF.

The chain has TRBV6-5 and TRBJ1-1; maybe TRBD1 (5 bases). Germline V gives CDR1 MNHEY, CDR2 SVGAGI. V lost 8 bases and J lost 4, with 14 bases in between. CDR3 length equals 13 residues. CDR3 in amino acids: CASRQSMGTEAFF. In DNA form, the CDR3 reads TGTGCCAGCCGACAGTCGATGGGCACTGAAGCTTTCTTT.

This sequence joins TRBV19 and TRBJ1-1; 7 bases fit TRBD1. Trimming removed 7 bases from V and 2 bases from J; junction bases left unmatched: 10. The CDR3 is 15 residues long. Germline lookup yields CDR1 LNHDA and CDR2 SQIVND (reference sequence). CDR3 protein: CASKSMDRFNTEAFF. CDR3 DNA sequence: TGTGCCAGTAAGTCGATGGACAGGTTCAACACTGAAGCTTTCTTT. Complete variable domain (other parts from reference TRBV19 and TRBJ1-1): DGGITQSPKYLFRKEGQNVTLSCEQNLNHDAMYWYRQDPGQGLRLIYYSQIVNDFQKGDIAEGYSVSREKKESFPLTVTSAQKNPTAFYLCASKSMDRFNTEAFFGQGTRLTVV.

The V call is TRBV10-3, the J call TRBJ1-1; D call uncertain. CDR1 and CDR2 from the germline V gene are ENHRY and SYGVKD. The germline V and J ends were trimmed by 3 bases and 1 base, with 15 bases remaining between them. This CDR3 contains 16 residues. DNA for the CDR3: TGTGCCATCAGTGACTTTGATGGGAGGGAGAACACTGAAGCTTTCTTT. This sequence encodes CAISDFDGRENTEAFF.

In its sample, this clone was seen once. The gene calls are TRBV28 and TRBJ2-1; a weak D match, TRBD2 (6 bases). Germline loops: CDR1 MDHEN, CDR2 SYDVKM. V was clipped by 8 bases and J by 8 bases, with 16 bases between them. The CDR3 spans 13 residues. CDR3 amino acids: CASRDFRRDEQFF. The DNA of the CDR3 is TGTGCCAGCCGGGACTTCAGAAGGGATGAGCAGTTCTTC.

This clone was seen only once. V gene TRBV5-6 combines with J gene TRBJ2-7, with D possibly TRBD1 on 6 matching bases. V was trimmed by 2 bases and J by 4 bases, leaving 13 bases between them. CDR1 is SGHDT and CDR2 is YYEEEE in the germline V gene. The CDR3 is made up of 14 amino acids. CDR3 in amino acids: CASSFGEGVYEQYF. The CDR3 DNA follows: TGTGCCAGCAGCTTTGGAGAGGGGGTGTACGAGCAGTACTTC. Filled out from reference TRBV5-6 and TRBJ2-7, the complete variable domain reads DAGVTQSPTHLIKTRGQQVTLRCSPKSGHDTVSWYQQALGQGPQFIFQYYEEEERQRGNFPDRFSGHQFPNYSSELNVNALLLGDSALYLCASSFGEGVYEQYFGPGTRLTVT.

V and J are TRBV6-2 or TRBV6-3 and TRBJ1-5, with 8 bases matching TRBD1. The CDR3 has 16 residues. J gave up 2 bases and V 4 bases, and 7 bases lay outside the gene matches. CDR1 is MNHEY, CDR2 SVGEGT, per germline. The CDR3, as DNA: TGTGCCAGCAGTTCTGGACAGGGTGGGCGCAATCAGCCCCAGCATTTT. Amino acid sequence: CASSSGQGGRNQPQHF.

V and J are TRBV29-1 and TRBJ1-1; 8 bases agree with TRBD1. The V and J ends lost 3 bases and 4 bases, in that order; junction bases with no gene match: 7. The CDR3 length is 14 residues. Germline lookup yields CDR1 SQVTM and CDR2 ANQGSEA. In DNA, the CDR3 is TGCAGCGTTGACTCCCAGGGGGCTGGCACTGAAGCTTTCTTT. Encoded protein: CSVDSQGAGTEAFF.

The rearrangement links TRBV24-1 to TRBJ1-4; possible D gene TRBD1, 5 bases. The germline CDR1 and CDR2 sequences are KGHDR and SFDVKD. The CDR3 has 12 residues. Trimming pared 1 base from V and 12 bases from J, leaving 8 bases between. CDR3 protein: CATSDLGTELFF. Here the CDR3 DNA reads TGTGCCACCAGTGATTTAGGGACTGAACTGTTTTTT.

The V and J genes are TRBV9 and TRBJ1-3; the D is unclear. Germline V gene lookup returns CDR1 SGDLS and CDR2 YYNGEE. The CDR3 consists of 17 residues. The V and J ends lost 1 base and 3 bases respectively, with 17 bases between them. This CDR3 is CASSVLANPEFGNTIYF. CDR3 DNA sequence: TGTGCCAGCAGCGTACTGGCAAACCCTGAGTTTGGAAACACCATATATTTT.

The chain is built from TRBV7-8 and TRBJ1-1; tentatively, D is TRBD1 (6 bases). The CDR3 runs to 17 residues. From germline, CDR1 is SGHVS and CDR2 FQNEAQ. V lost 1 base and J 1 base, leaving 16 bases between the germline ends. CDR3 sequence: CASSLERGGKTNTEAFF. The CDR3 region has the DNA TGTGCCAGCAGCTTAGAACGTGGGGGCAAAACGAACACTGAAGCTTTCTTT.

J is TRBJ2-7 and V is TRBV7-8; 9 nucleotides line up with TRBD1. The CDR3 runs to 17 residues. V was pared by 2 bases and J by 5 bases, with 13 bases of the junction left unmatched. CDR1 and CDR2 (germline): SGHVS, FQNEAQ. CDR3 region: CASSLTTGGGLPNEQYF. The CDR3 coding sequence is TGTGCCAGCAGCTTAACCACAGGGGGCGGGCTCCCTAACGAGCAGTACTTC.

This clone was observed a handful of times. This chain connects TRBV27 to TRBJ2-7, with D possibly being TRBD1 or TRBD2 (5 bases each). This CDR3 has 13 amino acids. The ends were cut back, 5 bases at V and 2 bases at J, with 10 bases in the middle. Germline V gene data show CDR1 as MNHEY and CDR2 as SMNVEV (reference sequence). The DNA of the CDR3 is TGTGCCAGCAGTGGGACGGGGACCTACGAGCAGTACTTC. Residues: CASSGTGTYEQYF.

The chain uses TRBV3-1 (or the pseudogene TRBV3-2) and TRBJ1-5; no reliable D call. The CDR3 sequence is 17 residues long. With 0 bases removed from V and 2 bases from J, the gap between germline ends came to 14 bases. Germline-derived CDR1 and CDR2 are LGHDT and YNNKEL (reference sequence). CDR3 amino acids: CASSQDYPTHGNQPQHF. As DNA, the CDR3 is TGTGCCAGCAGCCAAGATTACCCGACCCATGGCAATCAGCCCCAGCATTTT.

This chain links TRBV18 with TRBJ1-2, with a possible D match to TRBD1 (5 bases). The germline V gene has CDR1 KGHSH and CDR2 LQKENI. This CDR3 has 13 residues. The germline V and J ends were trimmed by 2 bases and 5 bases, with 9 bases remaining between them. DNA of the CDR3: TGTGCCAGCTCACCAGGGGCAGGGTATGGCTACACCTTC. It encodes CASSPGAGYGYTF.

The chain links TRBV30 to TRBJ2-7; the D gene is possibly TRBD2 (6 bases). Germline V lookup: CDR1 GTSNPN, CDR2 SVGIG (reference sequence). V lost 5 bases, J lost 6 bases, and 20 bases lay in between. The CDR3 loop spans 14 amino acids. The CDR3 sequence is CAWLGGGLVGEQYF. The CDR3 coding sequence is TGTGCCTGGCTGGGTGGAGGGTTGGTGGGCGAGCAGTACTTC.

The chain links TRBV4-3 to TRBJ2-1; D is unclear. The CDR3 is 17 amino acids. Deletions cut 0 bases from V and 1 base from J, with 13 bases between. Per germline, CDR1 LGHNA and CDR2 YSLEER. The CDR3 DNA follows: TGCGCCAGCAGCCAAGATCGTAGTCTAGGGTCCTACAATGAGCAGTTCTTC. This translates into CASSQDRSLGSYNEQFF.

The rearrangement links TRBV15 to TRBJ1-2; D is possibly TRBD1 (5 bases). Germline V gene data show CDR1 as LNHNV and CDR2 as YYDKDF (reference sequence). V was clipped by 5 bases and J by 5 bases, with 18 bases between them. This CDR3 has 15 amino acids. CDR3 DNA sequence: TGTGCCACCAGCCCACGCGGGGGGAGAGAGTATGGCTACACCTTC. Translation gives CATSPRGGREYGYTF. Full variable domain (missing parts from reference TRBV15 and TRBJ1-2): DAMVIQNPRYQVTQFGKPVTLSCSQTLNHNVMYWYQQKSSQAPKLLFHYYDKDFNNEADTPDNFQSRRPNTSFCFLDIRSPGLGDTAMYLCATSPRGGREYGYTFGSGTRLTVV.

The DNA for the CDR3 is TGTGCCAGCAGTTACGAGGCGGGCACCGGGGAGCTGTTTTTT. This sequence encodes CASSYEAGTGELFF. This chain connects TRBV6-5 to TRBJ2-2, with D possibly matching TRBD2 (5 bases). There are 14 residues in the CDR3. The germline V and J ends were trimmed by 2 bases and 4 bases, with 8 bases remaining between them. Germline assignment: CDR1 MNHEY and CDR2 SVGAGI.

The rearrangement uses TRBV2 and TRBJ1-1; the match to TRBD1 covers 7 bases. The junction had 13 bases not matched to a gene; V was cut back by 6 bases and J by 3 bases. Germline V gene data show CDR1 as SNHLY and CDR2 as FYNNEI. The CDR3 runs 16 residues. CDR3 residues: CASSDPGQLIDTEAFF. CDR3 sequence (DNA): TGTGCCAGCAGCGATCCGGGACAGTTGATCGACACTGAAGCTTTCTTT.

The chain uses TRBV7-3 and TRBJ2-3; the match to TRBD2 covers 14 bases. V gave up 4 bases and J gave up 0 bases; unmatched junction bases: 9. Germline V lookup: CDR1 SGHTA, CDR2 FQGTGA. The CDR3 extends over 19 amino acids. The CDR3 sequence is CASSSRTSGGILSTDTQYF. CDR3 coding DNA: TGTGCCAGCAGCTCGCGGACTAGCGGGGGGATCTTGAGCACAGATACGCAGTATTTT.

The chain combines TRBV7-3 with TRBJ1-5, with D perhaps matching TRBD1 (5 bases). Germline CDR1 SGHTA, CDR2 FQGTGA. V was shortened by 6 bases and J by 3 bases, with 9 bases between the two germline ends. The CDR3 runs 13 residues. The CDR3, as DNA: TGTGCCAGCAGTCGGGGGATCAATCAGCCCCAGCATTTT. This translates into CASSRGINQPQHF.